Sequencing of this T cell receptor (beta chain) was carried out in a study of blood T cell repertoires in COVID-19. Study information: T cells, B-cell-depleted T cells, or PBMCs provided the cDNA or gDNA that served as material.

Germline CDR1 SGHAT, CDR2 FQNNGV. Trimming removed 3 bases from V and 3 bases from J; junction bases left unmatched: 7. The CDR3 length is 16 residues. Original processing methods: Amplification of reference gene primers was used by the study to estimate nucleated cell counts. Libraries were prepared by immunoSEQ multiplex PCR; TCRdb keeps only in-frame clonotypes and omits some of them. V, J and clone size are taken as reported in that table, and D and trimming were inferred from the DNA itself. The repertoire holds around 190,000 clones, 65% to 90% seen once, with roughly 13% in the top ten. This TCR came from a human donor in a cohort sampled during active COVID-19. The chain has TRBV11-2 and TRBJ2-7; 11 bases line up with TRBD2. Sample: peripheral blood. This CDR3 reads CASSLLAGGLNYEQYF. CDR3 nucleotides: TGTGCCAGCAGCTTGCTAGCGGGAGGCCTTAACTACGAGCAGTACTTC.